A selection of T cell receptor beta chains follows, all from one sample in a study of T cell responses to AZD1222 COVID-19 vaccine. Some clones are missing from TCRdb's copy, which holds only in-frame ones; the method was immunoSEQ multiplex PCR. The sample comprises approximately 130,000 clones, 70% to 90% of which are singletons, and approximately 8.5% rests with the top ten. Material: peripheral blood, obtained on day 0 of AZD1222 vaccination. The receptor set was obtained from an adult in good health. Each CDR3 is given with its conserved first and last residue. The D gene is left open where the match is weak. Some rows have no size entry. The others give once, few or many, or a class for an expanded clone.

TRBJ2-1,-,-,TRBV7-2,CASSSRGGVSTGEQFF,TGTGCCAGCAGCTCCCGAGGGGGGGTTTCTACAGGTGAGCAGTTCTTC
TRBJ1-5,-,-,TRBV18,CASSPELSDGNQPQHF,TGTGCCAGCTCACCCGAGCTATCGGATGGCAATCAGCCCCAGCATTTT
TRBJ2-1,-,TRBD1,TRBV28,CASSGPGTGFIGYYNEQFF,TGTGCCAGCAGTGGGCCCGGGACAGGGTTCATAGGTTACTACAATGAGCAGTTCTTC
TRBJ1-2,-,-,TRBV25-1,CASSEWDPNYGYTF,TGTGCCAGCAGTGAATGGGATCCTAACTATGGCTACACCTTC
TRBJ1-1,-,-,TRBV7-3,CASSLFSVQGNTEAFF,TGTGCCAGCAGCTTATTTTCTGTCCAGGGGAACACTGAAGCTTTCTTT
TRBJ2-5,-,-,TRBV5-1,CASRIGVAGQETQYF,TGCGCCAGCAGGATTGGGGTGGCGGGGCAAGAGACCCAGTACTTC
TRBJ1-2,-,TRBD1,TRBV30,CARHRDRPYGYTF,TGTGCCAGGCACCGGGACAGACCCTATGGCTACACCTTC
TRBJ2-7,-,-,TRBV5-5,CASSGISYEQYF,TGTGCCAGCAGCGGGATATCCTACGAGCAGTACTTC
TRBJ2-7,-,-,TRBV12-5,CASGDPDGPYEQYF,TGTGCTAGTGGTGACCCGGACGGACCCTACGAGCAGTACTTC
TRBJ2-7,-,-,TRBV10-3,CAISESIVELDTYEQYF,TGTGCCATCAGTGAGTCGATAGTGGAACTGGACACCTACGAGCAGTACTTC
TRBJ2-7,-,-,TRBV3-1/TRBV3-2,CASSQGPNEQYF,TGTGCCAGCAGCCAAGGTCCGAATGAGCAGTACTTC
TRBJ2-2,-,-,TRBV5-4,CASSFTVTGELFF,TGTGCCAGCAGCTTTACCGTCACCGGGGAGCTGTTTTTT
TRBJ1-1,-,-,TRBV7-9,CASSLDRWQGNTEAFF,TGTGCCAGCAGCTTAGATCGTTGGCAGGGGAACACTGAAGCTTTCTTT
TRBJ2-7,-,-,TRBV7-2,CASTPIYRPLEQYF,TGTGCCAGCACCCCAATTTACCGCCCCCTCGAGCAGTACTTC
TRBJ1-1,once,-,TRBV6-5,CASSYSEKNTEAFF,TGTGCCAGCAGTTACTCGGAGAAGAACACTGAAGCTTTCTTT
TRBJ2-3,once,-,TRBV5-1,CASSLIGASDHTDTQYF,TGCGCCAGCAGCTTGATCGGTGCATCTGACCACACAGATACGCAGTATTTT
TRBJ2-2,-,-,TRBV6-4,CASSDSGLSGELFF,TGTGCCAGCAGTGATAGTGGATTGTCCGGGGAGCTGTTTTTT
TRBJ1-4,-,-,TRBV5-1,CASSPPSGSTNEKLFF,TGCGCCAGCAGCCCCCCTTCAGGATCAACTAATGAAAAACTGTTTTTT
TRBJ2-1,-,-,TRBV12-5,CASGLVLGAGSYNEQFF,TGTGCTAGTGGTTTGGTACTCGGAGCAGGATCCTACAATGAGCAGTTCTTC
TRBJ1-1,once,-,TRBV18,CASSLRRAEAFF,TGTGCCAGCTCACTCAGGAGGGCGGAAGCTTTCTTT
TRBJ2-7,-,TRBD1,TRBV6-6,CASSPGQGNYEQYF,TGTGCCAGCAGTCCGGGACAGGGAAACTACGAGCAGTACTTC
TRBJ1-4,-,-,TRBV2,CASSEAREGPGGKLFF,TGTGCCAGCAGTGAAGCGCGCGAGGGGCCGGGAGGAAAACTGTTTTTT
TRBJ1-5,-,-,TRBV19,CASSISVQSNQPQHF,TGTGCCAGTAGTATTTCGGTTCAGAGCAATCAGCCCCAGCATTTT
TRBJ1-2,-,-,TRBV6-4,CASSQDGNYGYTF,TGTGCCAGCAGTCAAGACGGTAACTATGGCTACACCTTC
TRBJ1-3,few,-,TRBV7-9,CASSSGNTIYF,TGTGCCAGCAGCTCCGGAAACACCATATATTTT
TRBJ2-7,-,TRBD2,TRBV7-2,CASSLTSGRVEQYF,TGTGCCAGCAGCTTGACTAGCGGGAGGGTCGAGCAGTACTTC
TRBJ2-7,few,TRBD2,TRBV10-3,CAISSTSGSGEQYF,TGTGCCATCAGTTCGACTAGCGGGTCGGGGGAGCAGTACTTC
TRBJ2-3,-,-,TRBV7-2,CASNPQGPRADTQYF,TGTGCCAGCAACCCTCAGGGACCCCGGGCAGATACGCAGTATTTT
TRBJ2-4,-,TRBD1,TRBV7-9,CASSPRQGENIQYF,TGTGCCAGCAGCCCCCGACAGGGGGAAAACATTCAGTACTTC
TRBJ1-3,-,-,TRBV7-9,CASSLSSGTGNTIYF,TGTGCCAGCAGCCTCTCTAGTGGGACTGGAAACACCATATATTTT
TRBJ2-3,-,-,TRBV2,CASTPRDTQYF,TGTGCCAGCACTCCTAGGGATACGCAGTATTTT
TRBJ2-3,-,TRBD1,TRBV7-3,CASSPGTGIPDTQYF,TGTGCCAGCAGTCCCGGGACAGGGATCCCAGATACGCAGTATTTT
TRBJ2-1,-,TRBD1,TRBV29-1,CSVDIATGVAGQFF,TGCAGCGTGGACATCGCGACAGGGGTTGCTGGCCAGTTCTTC
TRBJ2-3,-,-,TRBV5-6,CASSFLGLGYTDTQYF,TGTGCCAGCAGCTTTCTGGGGTTGGGGTACACAGATACGCAGTATTTT
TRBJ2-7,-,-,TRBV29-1,CSVEVVGTTYEQYF,TGCAGCGTTGAAGTCGTGGGGACAACCTACGAGCAGTACTTC
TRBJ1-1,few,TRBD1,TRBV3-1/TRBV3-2,CASSLGTGNTEAFF,TGTGCCAGCAGCCTAGGGACAGGGAACACTGAAGCTTTCTTT
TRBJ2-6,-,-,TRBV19,CASSMWPSGANVLTF,TGTGCCAGTAGTATGTGGCCTTCTGGGGCCAACGTCCTGACTTTC
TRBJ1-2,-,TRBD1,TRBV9,CASSVGGTANNYGYTF,TGTGCCAGCAGCGTGGGAGGGACAGCGAATAACTATGGCTACACCTTC
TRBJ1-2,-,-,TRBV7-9,CASSLAGQSVWSGYTF,TGTGCCAGCAGCTTAGCGGGCCAATCAGTTTGGTCTGGCTACACCTTC
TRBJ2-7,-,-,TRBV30,CAWRGSAGGEQYF,TGTGCCTGGAGGGGAAGTGCTGGGGGCGAGCAGTACTTC
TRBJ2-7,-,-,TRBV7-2,CASSPMLGAGEQYF,TGTGCCAGCAGCCCCATGCTGGGGGCGGGAGAGCAGTACTTC
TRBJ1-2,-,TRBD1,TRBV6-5,CASSLGQGVSQGYTF,TGTGCCAGCAGCCTGGGACAGGGAGTCTCCCAAGGCTACACCTTC
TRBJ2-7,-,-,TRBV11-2,CASSPALDRTYEQYF,TGTGCCAGCAGCCCAGCCTTGGACAGAACCTACGAGCAGTACTTC
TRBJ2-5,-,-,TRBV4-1,CASSQLGGTGETQYF,TGCGCCAGCAGCCAACTTGGGGGAACGGGAGAGACCCAGTACTTC
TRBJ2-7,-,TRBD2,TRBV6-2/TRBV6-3,CATTPRGTSGRKYEQYF,TGTGCCACCACCCCGAGGGGGACTAGCGGGAGGAAGTACGAGCAGTACTTC
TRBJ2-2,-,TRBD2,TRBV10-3,CAIRQPGGGNTGELFF,TGTGCCATCAGACAGCCGGGAGGGGGGAACACCGGGGAGCTGTTTTTT
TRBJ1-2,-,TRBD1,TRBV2,CASNPQGPLWGYTF,TGTGCCAGTAATCCACAGGGGCCTCTTTGGGGCTACACCTTC